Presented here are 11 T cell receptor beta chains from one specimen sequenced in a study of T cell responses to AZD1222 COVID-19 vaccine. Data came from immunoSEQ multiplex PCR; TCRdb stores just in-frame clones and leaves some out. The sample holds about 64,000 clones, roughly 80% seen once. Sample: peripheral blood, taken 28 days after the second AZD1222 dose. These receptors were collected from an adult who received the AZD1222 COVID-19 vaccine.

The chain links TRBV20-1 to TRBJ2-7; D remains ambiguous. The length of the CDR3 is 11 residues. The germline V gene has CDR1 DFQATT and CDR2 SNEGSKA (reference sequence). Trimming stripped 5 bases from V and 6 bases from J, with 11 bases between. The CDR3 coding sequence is TGCAGTGCTTGGACCCTCGGCGAGCAGTACTTC. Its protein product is CSAWTLGEQYF.

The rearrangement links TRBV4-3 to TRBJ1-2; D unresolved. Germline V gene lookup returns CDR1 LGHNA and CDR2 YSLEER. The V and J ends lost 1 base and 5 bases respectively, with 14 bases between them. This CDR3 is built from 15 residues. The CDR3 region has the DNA TGCGCCAGCAGCCAAGGCGGCGGCATATCTTATGGCTACACCTTC. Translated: CASSQGGGISYGYTF.

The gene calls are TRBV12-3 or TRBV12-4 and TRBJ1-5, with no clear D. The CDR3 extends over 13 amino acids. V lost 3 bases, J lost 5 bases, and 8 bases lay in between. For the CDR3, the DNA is TGTGCCAGCAGTTTTCCCCCGGATCAGCCCCAGCATTTT. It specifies CASSFPPDQPQHF.

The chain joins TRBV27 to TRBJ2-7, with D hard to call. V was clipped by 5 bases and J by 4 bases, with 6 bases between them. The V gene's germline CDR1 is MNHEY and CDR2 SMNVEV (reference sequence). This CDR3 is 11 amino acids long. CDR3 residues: CASSNTYEQYF. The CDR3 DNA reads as TGTGCCAGCAGTAATACATACGAGCAGTACTTC.

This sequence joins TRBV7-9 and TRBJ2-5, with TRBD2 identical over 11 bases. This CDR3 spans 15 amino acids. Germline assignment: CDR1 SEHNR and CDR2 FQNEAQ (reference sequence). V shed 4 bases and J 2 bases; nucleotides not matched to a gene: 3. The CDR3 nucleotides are TGTGCCAGCAGCTCCTCTAGCGGGGGGCAAGAGACCCAGTACTTC. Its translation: CASSSSSGGQETQYF.

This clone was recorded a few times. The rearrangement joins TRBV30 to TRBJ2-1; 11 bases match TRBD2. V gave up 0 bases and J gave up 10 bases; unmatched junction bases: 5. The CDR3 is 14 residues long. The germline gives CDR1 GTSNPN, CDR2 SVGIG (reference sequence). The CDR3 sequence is CAWSVLASGREQFF. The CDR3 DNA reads TGTGCCTGGAGTGTACTTGCTAGCGGGAGGGAGCAGTTCTTC.

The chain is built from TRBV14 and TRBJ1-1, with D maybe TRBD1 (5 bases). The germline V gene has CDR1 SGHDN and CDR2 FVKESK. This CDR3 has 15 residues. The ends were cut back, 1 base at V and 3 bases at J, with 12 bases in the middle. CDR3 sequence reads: CASSQGPLGDTEAFF. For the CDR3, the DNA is TGTGCCAGCAGCCAAGGTCCGTTGGGGGACACTGAAGCTTTCTTT.

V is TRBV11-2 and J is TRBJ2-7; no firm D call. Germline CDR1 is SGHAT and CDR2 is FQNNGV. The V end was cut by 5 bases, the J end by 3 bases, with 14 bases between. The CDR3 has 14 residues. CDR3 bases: TGTGCCAGCAGCCCTCTGGGGTCCCGCTACGAGCAGTACTTC. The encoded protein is CASSPLGSRYEQYF.

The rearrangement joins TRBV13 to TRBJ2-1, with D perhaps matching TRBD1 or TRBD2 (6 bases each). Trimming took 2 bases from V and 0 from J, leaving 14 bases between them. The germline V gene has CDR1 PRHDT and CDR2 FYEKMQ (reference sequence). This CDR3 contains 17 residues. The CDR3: CASSLIRRGSSYNEQFF. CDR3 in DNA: TGTGCCAGCAGCTTAATTAGGAGGGGGAGCTCCTACAATGAGCAGTTCTTC.

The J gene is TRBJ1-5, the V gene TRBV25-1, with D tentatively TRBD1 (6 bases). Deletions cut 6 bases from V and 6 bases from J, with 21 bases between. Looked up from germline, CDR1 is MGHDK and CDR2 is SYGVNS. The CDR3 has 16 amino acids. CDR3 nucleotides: TGTGCCAGCAGCGATACCCGGGCAGGGGAAGCTCAGCCCCAGCATTTT. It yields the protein CASSDTRAGEAQPQHF.

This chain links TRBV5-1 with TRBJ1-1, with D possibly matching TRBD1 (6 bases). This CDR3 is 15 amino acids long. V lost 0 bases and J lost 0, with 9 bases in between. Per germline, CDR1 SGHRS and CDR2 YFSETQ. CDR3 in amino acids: CASSLGQGMNTEAFF. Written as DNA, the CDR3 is TGCGCCAGCAGCTTGGGTCAGGGGATGAACACTGAAGCTTTCTTT. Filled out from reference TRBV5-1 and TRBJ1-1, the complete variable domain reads KAGVTQTPRYLIKTRGQQVTLSCSPISGHRSVSWYQQTPGQGLQFLFEYFSETQRNKGNFPGRFSGRQFSNSRSEMNVSTLELGDSALYLCASSLGQGMNTEAFFGQGTRLTVV.